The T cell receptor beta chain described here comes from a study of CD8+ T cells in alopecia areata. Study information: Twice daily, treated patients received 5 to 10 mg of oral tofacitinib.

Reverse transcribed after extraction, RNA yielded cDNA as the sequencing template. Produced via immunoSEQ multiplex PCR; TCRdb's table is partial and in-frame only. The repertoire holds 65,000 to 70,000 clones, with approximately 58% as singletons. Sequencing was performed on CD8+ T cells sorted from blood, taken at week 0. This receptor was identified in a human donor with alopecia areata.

The chain's CDR3 is CASSQVGTEAFF. CDR3 sequence (DNA): TGCGCCAGCAGCCAAGTAGGCACTGAAGCTTTCTTT. The chain combines TRBV4-3 with TRBJ1-1; D unresolved. This CDR3 comprises 12 residues. Trimming stripped 1 base from V and 4 bases from J, with 4 bases between. Per germline, CDR1 LGHNA and CDR2 YSLEER.